The TCR beta chain described here comes from a study of T-cell reconstitution after alpha-beta-depleted transplantation in children. Germline assignment: CDR1 SEHNR and CDR2 FQNEAQ (reference sequence). Trimming removed 3 bases from V and 5 bases from J, with 9 bases in between. CDR3 size: 13 residues. A few counts support this clonotype. Construction of the TCRbeta library involved unique molecular identifiers. TCRdb used MiXCR to reprocess the PCR reads, holding one entry per CDR3 protein. The sample comprises 640,000 or so distinct CDR3 sequences, roughly 17% of which are singletons, and 1.1% rests with the top ten.

The chain carries TRBV7-9 and TRBJ2-3; D gene unclear. The sample in question was PBMCs from the stem cell graft donor, obtained from the stem cell graft. The sequence was obtained from a human donor who donated a stem cell graft to a child with acute myeloid leukemia. CDR3 region: CASSFGSGDTQYF. CDR3 DNA: TGTGCCAGCAGCTTTGGGTCGGGAGATACGCAGTATTTT. The variable domain in full, with the rest retrieved from reference TRBV7-9 and TRBJ2-3, is DTGVSQNPRHKITKRGQNVTFRCDPISEHNRLYWYRQTLGQGPEFLTYFQNEAQLEKSRLLSDRFSAERPKGSFSTLEIQRTEQGDSAMYLCASSFGSGDTQYFGPGTRLTVL.